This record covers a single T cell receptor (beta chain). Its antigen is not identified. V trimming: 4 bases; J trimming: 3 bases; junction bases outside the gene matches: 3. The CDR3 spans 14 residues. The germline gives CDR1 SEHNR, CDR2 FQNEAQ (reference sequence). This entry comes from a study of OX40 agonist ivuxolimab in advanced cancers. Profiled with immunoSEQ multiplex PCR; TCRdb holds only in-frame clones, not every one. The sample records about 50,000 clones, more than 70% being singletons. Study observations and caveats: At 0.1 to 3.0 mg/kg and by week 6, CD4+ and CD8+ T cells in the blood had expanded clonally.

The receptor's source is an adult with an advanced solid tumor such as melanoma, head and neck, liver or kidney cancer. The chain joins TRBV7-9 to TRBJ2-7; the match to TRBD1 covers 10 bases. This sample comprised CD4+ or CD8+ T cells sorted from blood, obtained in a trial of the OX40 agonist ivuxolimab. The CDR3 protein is CASSSTGGIYEQYF. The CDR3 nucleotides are TGTGCCAGCAGCTCGACAGGGGGCATCTACGAGCAGTACTTC.